Below, 16 T cell receptor beta chains from the same sample are listed, as sequenced in a study of blood T cell repertoires in COVID-19. TCRdb keeps only in-frame clones here, not all; method: immunoSEQ multiplex PCR. The sample contains around 100,000 clones, roughly 80% of which appear only once. The specimen was peripheral blood. The receptors were sampled from a man aged 80 or over with COVID-19, enrolled during active disease.

This clone was detected once. The J gene is TRBJ1-1, the V gene TRBV15, with D perhaps TRBD1 (6 bases). V lost 5 bases and J lost 5, with 18 bases in between. This CDR3 is built from 15 residues. From germline, CDR1 is LNHNV and CDR2 YYDKDF (reference sequence). CDR3 sequence (DNA): TGTGCCACCAGCGGGTATCAGGGGATCCGAACTGAAGCTTTCTTT. Amino acid sequence: CATSGYQGIRTEAFF.

The CDR3 protein is CASSIYREQPQHF. The DNA of the CDR3 is TGTGCCAGCAGTATTTACAGGGAGCAGCCCCAGCATTTT. V gene TRBV6-2 or TRBV6-3 combines with J gene TRBJ1-5, with a tentative D call TRBD1 (6 bases). CDR3 size: 13 residues. Germline V gene sequence: CDR1 MNHEY, CDR2 SVGEGT. Trimming removed 5 bases from V and 7 bases from J, with 12 bases in between.

V and J are TRBV13 and TRBJ1-1, with D uncertain. V was clipped by 2 bases and J by 8 bases, with 12 bases between them. This CDR3 has 13 amino acids. From germline, CDR1 is PRHDT and CDR2 FYEKMQ (reference sequence). The CDR3: CASSLRGNREAFF. The CDR3 DNA reads TGTGCCAGCAGCTTACGAGGGAATCGCGAAGCTTTCTTT. The whole variable domain, remainder taken from reference TRBV13 and TRBJ1-1, is AAGVIQSPRHLIKEKRETATLKCYPIPRHDTVYWYQQGPGQDPQFLISFYEKMQSDKGSIPDRFSAQQFSDYHSELNMSSLELGDSALYFCASSLRGNREAFFGQGTRLTVV.

This rearrangement joins TRBV6-4 to TRBJ1-3; D call uncertain. There are 21 residues in the CDR3. Deletions cut 2 bases from V and 0 bases from J, with 26 bases between. The V gene's germline CDR1 is MRHNA and CDR2 SNTAGT. The CDR3 nucleotides are TGTGCCAGCAGTGACCCAGGACCGGGAGCTTCGACCTCCTACTCTGGAAACACCATATATTTT. Residues: CASSDPGPGASTSYSGNTIYF.

V and J are TRBV29-1 and TRBJ1-1; 8 bases agree with TRBD1. This CDR3 is built from 13 residues. The junction had 9 bases not matched to a gene; V was cut back by 7 bases and J by 5 bases. Germline CDR1 and CDR2: SQVTM and ANQGSEA. CDR3 DNA sequence: TGCAGCGGAGTACAGGGGGTTTGGACTGAAGCTTTCTTT. It codes for CSGVQGVWTEAFF.

The DNA for the CDR3 is TGTGCCAGTAGCCCAGGGATGGGCACCGGGGAGCTGTTTTTT. As protein: CASSPGMGTGELFF. This sequence joins TRBV19 and TRBJ2-2; D possibly corresponds to TRBD1 (5 bases). This CDR3 spans 14 amino acids. The V gene's germline CDR1 is LNHDA and CDR2 SQIVND (reference sequence). Trimming removed 6 bases at V and 4 bases at J, with 12 bases between.

The V and J genes are TRBV6-5 and TRBJ1-5; D remains unclear. The CDR3 is 12 amino acids. Germline loops: CDR1 MNHEY, CDR2 SVGAGI. Trimming took 6 bases from V and 7 from J, leaving 10 bases between them. The CDR3 region is CASSLARQPQHF. In nucleotides, the CDR3 is TGTGCCAGCAGCCTCGCGCGGCAGCCCCAGCATTTT.

The chain has TRBV19 and TRBJ1-4; 9 nucleotides line up with TRBD1. Germline assignment: CDR1 LNHDA and CDR2 SQIVND (reference sequence). The J segment lost 6 bases and the V segment lost 3 bases, leaving 5 bases of the junction unmatched. The CDR3 consists of 15 residues. As DNA, the CDR3 is TGTGCCAGTAGTATGCCGCGACAGGGGGATGAAAAACTGTTTTTT. Translation: CASSMPRQGDEKLFF. Full variable domain (outside the CDR3, taken from reference TRBV19 and TRBJ1-4): DGGITQSPKYLFRKEGQNVTLSCEQNLNHDAMYWYRQDPGQGLRLIYYSQIVNDFQKGDIAEGYSVSREKKESFPLTVTSAQKNPTAFYLCASSMPRQGDEKLFFGSGTQLSVL.

This chain joins TRBV19 and TRBJ1-3; D not certain. V gave up 6 bases and J gave up 4 bases, with 10 bases separating them. Germline V gene lookup returns CDR1 LNHDA and CDR2 SQIVND (reference sequence). The CDR3 length is 13 residues. CDR3 sequence reads: CASRDLRGNTIYF. DNA of the CDR3: TGTGCCAGTAGGGATTTGAGGGGAAACACCATATATTTT.

This rearrangement joins TRBV9 to TRBJ1-2, with D possibly matching TRBD1 (6 bases). This CDR3 comprises 15 residues. CDR1 SGDLS and CDR2 YYNGEE come from the germline V gene. V was shortened by 3 bases and J by 8 bases, with 20 bases between the two germline ends. In DNA, the CDR3 is TGTGCCAGCAGCGAGTATGGCCCGGGACAAGGGGGCTACACCTTC. This translates into CASSEYGPGQGGYTF.

The chain has TRBV6-5 and TRBJ1-2, with unresolved D. The CDR3 contains 13 residues. Germline CDR1 reads MNHEY; CDR2 reads SVGAGI. The V and J ends lost 5 bases and 3 bases respectively, with 10 bases between them. The CDR3 reads CASSHTLDYGYTF. The CDR3 nucleotides are TGTGCCAGCAGTCACACGTTGGACTATGGCTACACCTTC.

This CDR3 reads CASSSGQPPTEQYF. The CDR3 nucleotides are TGCGCCAGCAGCTCGGGACAACCGCCTACCGAGCAGTACTTC. The chain combines TRBV5-1 with TRBJ2-7; D may be TRBD1 (6 bases). The CDR3 has 14 amino acids. V lost 3 bases and J 6 bases, leaving 16 bases between the germline ends. Germline CDR1 SGHRS, CDR2 YFSETQ.

The J gene is TRBJ2-7, the V gene TRBV5-4; maybe TRBD1 (6 bases). This CDR3 is built from 14 residues. Trimming stripped 4 bases from V and 5 bases from J, with 16 bases between. In germline, CDR1 is SGHNT, CDR2 YYREEE (reference sequence). CDR3 DNA sequence: TGTGCCAGCAGCCCGCAGGGGTTTCTCCACGAGCAGTACTTC. It specifies CASSPQGFLHEQYF.

This clone came up once. V is TRBV6-1 and J is TRBJ1-6; weak D call: TRBD1 (6 bases). The CDR3 loop spans 13 amino acids. V gave up 2 bases and J gave up 10 bases, with 9 bases separating them. CDR1 and CDR2 from the germline V gene are MNHNS and SASEGT. The CDR3 reads CASSEQGRSPLHF. CDR3 nucleotides: TGTGCCAGCAGTGAACAGGGGAGATCACCCCTCCACTTT.

CDR3 loop: CASSLVRENGANVLTF. The CDR3 DNA reads TGTGCCAGCAGCCTGGTGCGGGAGAACGGGGCCAACGTCCTGACTTTC. The J gene is TRBJ2-6, the V gene TRBV7-8, with 7 bases that match TRBD2. Per the germline V gene, CDR1 is SGHVS and CDR2 is FQNEAQ. V was clipped by 5 bases and J by 4 bases; unmatched bases: 8. The CDR3 is made up of 16 amino acids.

The chain is built from TRBV12-3 or TRBV12-4 and TRBJ1-5, with D possibly matching TRBD1 (6 bases). The CDR3 runs 13 residues. Trimming stripped 5 bases from V and 4 bases from J, with 9 bases between. In nucleotides, the CDR3 is TGTGCCAGCAGTCTACAGGGAAATCAGCCCCAGCATTTT. Translation: CASSLQGNQPQHF.